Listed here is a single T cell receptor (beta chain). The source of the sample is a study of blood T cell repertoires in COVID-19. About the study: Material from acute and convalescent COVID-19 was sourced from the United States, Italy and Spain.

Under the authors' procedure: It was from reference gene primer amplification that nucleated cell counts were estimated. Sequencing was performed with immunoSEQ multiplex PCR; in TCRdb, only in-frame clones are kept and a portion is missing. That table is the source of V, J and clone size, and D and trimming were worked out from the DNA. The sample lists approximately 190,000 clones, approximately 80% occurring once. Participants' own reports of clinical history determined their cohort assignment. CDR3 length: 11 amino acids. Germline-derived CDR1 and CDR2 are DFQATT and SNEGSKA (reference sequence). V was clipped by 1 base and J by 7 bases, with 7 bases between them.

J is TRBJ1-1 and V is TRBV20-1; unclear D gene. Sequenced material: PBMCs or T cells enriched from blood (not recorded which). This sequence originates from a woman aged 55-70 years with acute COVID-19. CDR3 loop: CSARGPSEAFF. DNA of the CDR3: TGCAGTGCTAGAGGACCTAGTGAAGCTTTCTTT.